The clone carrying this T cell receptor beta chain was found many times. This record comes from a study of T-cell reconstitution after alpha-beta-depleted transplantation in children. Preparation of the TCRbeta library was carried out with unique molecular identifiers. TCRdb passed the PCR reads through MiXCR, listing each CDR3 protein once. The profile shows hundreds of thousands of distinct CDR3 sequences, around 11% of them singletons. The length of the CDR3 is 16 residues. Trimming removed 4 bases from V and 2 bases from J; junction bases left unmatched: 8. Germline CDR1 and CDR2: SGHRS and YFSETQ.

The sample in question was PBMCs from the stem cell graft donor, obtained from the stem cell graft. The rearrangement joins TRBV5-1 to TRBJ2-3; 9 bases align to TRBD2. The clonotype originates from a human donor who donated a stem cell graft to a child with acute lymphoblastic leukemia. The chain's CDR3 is CASSPITSGYTDTQYF. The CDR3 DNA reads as TGCGCCAGCAGCCCTATCACTAGCGGGTACACAGATACGCAGTATTTT.